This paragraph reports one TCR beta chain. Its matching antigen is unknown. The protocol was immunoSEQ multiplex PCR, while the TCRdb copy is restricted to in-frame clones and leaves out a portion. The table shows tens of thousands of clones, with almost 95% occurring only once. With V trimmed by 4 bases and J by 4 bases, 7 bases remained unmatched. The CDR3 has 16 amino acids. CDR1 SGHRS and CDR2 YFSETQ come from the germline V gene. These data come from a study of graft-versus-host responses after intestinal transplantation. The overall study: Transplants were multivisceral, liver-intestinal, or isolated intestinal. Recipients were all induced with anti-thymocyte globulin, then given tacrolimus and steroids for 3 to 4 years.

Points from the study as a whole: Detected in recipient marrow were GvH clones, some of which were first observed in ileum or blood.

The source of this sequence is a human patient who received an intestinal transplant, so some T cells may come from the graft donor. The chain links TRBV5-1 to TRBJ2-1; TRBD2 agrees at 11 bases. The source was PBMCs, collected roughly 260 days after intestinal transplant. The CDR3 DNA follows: TGCGCCAGCAGCACCCGACTAGCGGGGATATACAATGAGCAGTTCTTC. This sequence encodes CASSTRLAGIYNEQFF.